A single sample gave rise to the 28 T cell receptor beta chains below, sequenced in a study of cytomegalovirus exposure and HLA in healthy donors. With 60 Vbeta and 13 Jbeta primers, the PCR was carried out. Sequencing used immunoSEQ multiplex PCR; TCRdb keeps in-frame clones, though not all of them. In the table there are approximately 120,000 clones, approximately 73% of which are singletons. Sequencing was done on a sample of PBMCs. The source is a man between 35 and 55 years old in good health and CMV-seronegative.

The chain links TRBV7-2 to TRBJ2-7; 8 bases agree with TRBD1. Germline loops: CDR1 SGHTA, CDR2 FQGNSA. J lost 2 bases, V lost 3 bases, and 3 bases had no gene match. The CDR3 totals 14 residues. Written as DNA, the CDR3 is TGTGCCAGCAGCTTGACAGGGGCTCCCTACGAGCAGTACTTC. It codes for CASSLTGAPYEQYF.

The chain couples TRBV6-1 to TRBJ1-5; TRBD1 aligns across 7 bases. The V segment lost 2 bases and the J segment 7 bases; nucleotides outside the gene matches: 8. The length of the CDR3 is 15 residues. Per the germline V gene, CDR1 is MNHNS and CDR2 is SASEGT. CDR3 nucleotide sequence: TGTGCCAGCAGTGAATCGTGGGGACAGAACCAGCCCCAGCATTTT. Translating it yields CASSESWGQNQPQHF.

The V call is TRBV5-4, the J call TRBJ2-1; TRBD2 agrees at 12 bases. There are 15 residues in the CDR3. Germline loops: CDR1 SGHNT, CDR2 YYREEE (reference sequence). Trimming cost V 4 bases and J 9 bases; bases outside gene matches: 8. The CDR3 here is CASSPGLAGRGEQFF. The CDR3, as DNA: TGTGCCAGCAGCCCTGGACTAGCGGGGCGGGGTGAGCAGTTCTTC.

The genes are TRBV5-4 and TRBJ2-2; 14 nucleotides line up with TRBD2. With V trimmed by 4 bases and J by 4 bases, 9 bases remained unmatched. This CDR3 region has 18 residues. Germline V CDR1 and CDR2: SGHNT, YYREEE (reference sequence). For the CDR3, the DNA is TGTGCCAGCAGCCGAGAATCCGGGACTAGCGGGAGCACCGGGGAGCTGTTTTTT. This sequence encodes CASSRESGTSGSTGELFF.

The gene calls are TRBV4-3 and TRBJ1-2; D gene ambiguous. V shed 0 bases and J shed 5 bases, with 13 bases lying between them. The CDR3 extends over 15 amino acids. The germline V gene has CDR1 LGHNA and CDR2 YSLEER. CDR3 coding DNA: TGCGCCAGCAGCCAAGATTACTTTTCCCCATATGGCTACACCTTC. It codes for CASSQDYFSPYGYTF.

The chain is built from TRBV10-3 and TRBJ1-1; 10 bases map to TRBD1. Germline V gene sequence: CDR1 ENHRY, CDR2 SYGVKD. V gave up 6 bases and J gave up 5 bases; unmatched junction bases: 6. The CDR3 contains 14 residues. CDR3 region: CAISGTGEKTEAFF. DNA for the CDR3: TGTGCCATCAGCGGGACAGGGGAAAAGACTGAAGCTTTCTTT.

The rearrangement uses TRBV7-2 and TRBJ1-6; D is undetermined. V gave up 5 bases and J gave up 9 bases, with 14 bases separating them. The CDR3 sequence is 14 residues long. Germline V gene lookup returns CDR1 SGHTA and CDR2 FQGNSA. The CDR3 protein is CASSPNVVSSPLHF. In DNA form, the CDR3 reads TGTGCCAGCAGCCCTAACGTAGTTAGTTCACCCCTCCACTTT. Full variable domain (remainder filled in from reference TRBV7-2 and TRBJ1-6): GAGVSQSPSNKVTEKGKDVELRCDPISGHTALYWYRQSLGQGLEFLIYFQGNSAPDKSGLPSDRFSAERTGGSVSTLTIQRTQQEDSAVYLCASSPNVVSSPLHFGNGTRLTVT.

This clone turned up a few times. The V and J genes are TRBV6-1 and TRBJ2-7; D is possibly TRBD1 (6 bases). The V end was cut by 1 base, the J end by 0 bases, with 10 bases between. Germline V gene sequence: CDR1 MNHNS, CDR2 SASEGT. The CDR3 extends over 15 amino acids. The CDR3 bases are TGTGCCAGCAGTGAAGGGGGGCGAAGCTCCTACGAGCAGTACTTC. Translated, it gives CASSEGGRSSYEQYF.

This clone was counted only a few times. CDR3 sequence (DNA): TGCGCCAGCAGCTCCGGGTCAAGCGGTCAAGAGACCCAGTACTTC. Protein: CASSSGSSGQETQYF. The V gene is TRBV5-1, the J gene TRBJ2-5, with TRBD2 as a possible D gene (5 bases). The length of the CDR3 is 15 residues. V was clipped by 3 bases and J by 2 bases, with 14 bases between them. The germline V gene has CDR1 SGHRS and CDR2 YFSETQ.

The chain has TRBV7-9 and TRBJ2-6; 8 bases agree with TRBD2. The V gene's germline CDR1 is SEHNR and CDR2 FQNEAQ (reference sequence). After removal of 6 bases from V and 2 bases from J, the junction contained 3 bases not matched to a gene. The CDR3 extends over 15 amino acids. CDR3 coding DNA: TGTGCCAGCAGAAGCGGGGGCGCTGGGGCCAACGTCCTGACTTTC. It encodes CASRSGGAGANVLTF.

V usage is TRBV6-5 and J usage is TRBJ1-1; the D is unclear. Looked up from germline, CDR1 is MNHEY and CDR2 is SVGAGI. This CDR3 has 13 amino acids. The V gene lost 7 bases and the J gene lost 6 bases, with 15 bases spanning the gap. CDR3 loop: CASNPRERSEAFF. Written as DNA, the CDR3 is TGTGCCAGCAACCCTAGGGAGAGGTCTGAAGCTTTCTTT.

This clone was seen a few times. The chain has TRBV6-5 and TRBJ1-4, with a possible D match to TRBD1 (6 bases). CDR1 and CDR2 from the germline V gene are MNHEY and SVGAGI. Trimming cost V 6 bases and J 8 bases, with 13 bases left between them. The CDR3 consists of 13 residues. The CDR3 region has the DNA TGTGCCAGCAGATTCAGGGGATTGGAAAAACTGTTTTTT. Protein product: CASRFRGLEKLFF.

The gene calls are TRBV19 and TRBJ2-3, with TRBD1 matching over 10 bases. The CDR3 extends over 15 amino acids. Trimming cost V 3 bases and J 3 bases; bases outside gene matches: 3. Germline V gives CDR1 LNHDA, CDR2 SQIVND (reference sequence). The CDR3 loop is CASSIMDRGTDTQYF. The CDR3 nucleotides read TGTGCCAGTAGTATCATGGACAGGGGGACAGATACGCAGTATTTT.

This clone came up a few times. V is TRBV4-1 and J is TRBJ2-7; 7 bases match TRBD1. V was pared by 2 bases and J by 3 bases, with 7 bases of the junction left unmatched. CDR3 size: 15 residues. Germline CDR1 and CDR2: MGHRA and YSYEKL. CDR3 in DNA: TGCGCCAGCAGCCAATTTACAGGGGAGATCTACGAGCAGTACTTC. Protein product: CASSQFTGEIYEQYF.

The genes are TRBV5-5 and TRBJ1-2; 7 positions agree with TRBD1. V lost 2 bases to trimming and J lost 3 bases; unmatched junction nucleotides: 7. The length of the CDR3 is 15 residues. Per the germline V gene, CDR1 is SGHKS and CDR2 is YYEKEE (reference sequence). The CDR3 DNA reads as TGTGCCAGCAGCTTAGGACAGGTTGAGGACTATGGCTACACCTTC. It translates to CASSLGQVEDYGYTF.

The chain recombines TRBV19 with TRBJ1-1; D is unclear. This CDR3 has 13 residues. Trimming took off 6 bases at V and 2 bases at J, with 10 bases between the two ends. CDR1 and CDR2 (germline): LNHDA, SQIVND (reference sequence). The CDR3 spells CASSLTGNTEAFF. CDR3 DNA sequence: TGTGCCAGTAGCTTGACGGGTAACACTGAAGCTTTCTTT.

The CDR3 DNA reads TGCGCCAGCAGCCAAGACAGGGGAAGTACTGAAGCTTTCTTT. Protein sequence: CASSQDRGSTEAFF. The rearrangement uses TRBV4-3 and TRBJ1-1, with D tentatively TRBD1 (6 bases). The CDR3 spans 14 residues. In germline, CDR1 is LGHNA, CDR2 YSLEER. V was trimmed by 0 bases and J by 5 bases, leaving 10 bases between them.

This clone was counted between two and nine times. This chain uses TRBV2 with TRBJ1-2; 11 positions agree with TRBD1. The CDR3 covers 15 residues. CDR1 and CDR2 (germline): SNHLY, FYNNEI. V trimming: 5 bases; J trimming: 8 bases; junction bases outside the gene matches: 10. The DNA of the CDR3 is TGTGCCAGCAGTATCCCCGGGACAGGGGGTCAAGGCTACACCTTC. Protein: CASSIPGTGGQGYTF.

The J gene is TRBJ1-5, the V gene TRBV10-2; TRBD1 agrees at 8 bases. CDR1 and CDR2 (germline): WSHSY, SAAADI. The CDR3 is 15 amino acids. Germline trimming cut 3 bases from V and 6 bases from J; bases unmatched to any gene: 7. CDR3 amino acids: CASSDRGLDRQPQHF. The CDR3 nucleotides are TGCGCCAGCAGTGACAGGGGGCTAGATCGTCAGCCCCAGCATTTT.

V usage is TRBV29-1 and J usage is TRBJ1-2, with a tentative D call TRBD1 (5 bases). V lost 1 base and J 0 bases, leaving 18 bases between the germline ends. In germline, CDR1 is SQVTM, CDR2 ANQGSEA. The length of the CDR3 is 17 residues. This CDR3 reads CSVEGREDWYSNYGYTF. As DNA, the CDR3 is TGCAGCGTTGAAGGCAGGGAAGACTGGTATTCTAACTATGGCTACACCTTC.

The chain uses TRBV5-8 and TRBJ1-1; possibly TRBD1 for D (6 bases). V was trimmed by 1 base and J by 2 bases, leaving 9 bases between them. The CDR3 is made up of 14 amino acids. Germline loops: CDR1 SGHTS, CDR2 YDEGEE. The CDR3 bases are TGTGCCAGCAGCTTGCCCAGGGGAAACACTGAAGCTTTCTTT. Its protein product is CASSLPRGNTEAFF.

This chain connects TRBV10-3 to TRBJ2-3, with 9 bases that match TRBD2. The CDR3 spans 19 residues. Germline V gene data show CDR1 as ENHRY and CDR2 as SYGVKD. CDR3 nucleotide sequence: TGTGATTATGTGATCTTGGGCGGGGGGGGAAAAAGTCAAGAAGATACGCAGTATTTT. Its translation is CDYVILGGGGKSQEDTQYF.

This clone has only a few counts. The chain joins TRBV7-6 to TRBJ2-3; D unresolved. The V and J ends lost 6 bases and 5 bases respectively, with 12 bases between them. Germline CDR1 is SGHVS and CDR2 is FNYEAQ. The CDR3 consists of 13 residues. This CDR3 reads CASSSISEDTQYF. DNA of the CDR3: TGTGCCAGCAGTTCTATCTCCGAAGATACGCAGTATTTT.

J is TRBJ1-2 and V is TRBV6-4; 9 bases agree with TRBD1. With V trimmed by 2 bases and J by 6 bases, 7 bases remained unmatched. There are 15 residues in the CDR3. The germline V gene has CDR1 MRHNA and CDR2 SNTAGT. This CDR3 is CASSDTDRGYDGYTF. CDR3 coding DNA: TGTGCCAGCAGTGACACGGACAGGGGTTATGATGGCTACACCTTC.

The chain uses TRBV10-2 and TRBJ2-4; D gene uncertain. In germline, CDR1 is WSHSY, CDR2 SAAADI. This CDR3 is built from 11 residues. Deletions cut 7 bases from V and 8 bases from J, with 9 bases between. The CDR3 reads CASTREDIQYF. The DNA for the CDR3 is TGCGCCAGCACTAGAGAAGACATTCAGTACTTC.

The chain recombines TRBV7-2 with TRBJ2-6; 9 positions match TRBD1. Germline V lookup: CDR1 SGHTA, CDR2 FQGNSA. Trimming cost V 3 bases and J 0 bases; bases outside gene matches: 6. The CDR3 sequence is 18 residues long. The CDR3: CASSFTGTGSSGANVLTF. The CDR3 DNA sequence: TGTGCCAGCAGCTTCACCGGGACAGGGTCCTCTGGGGCCAACGTCCTGACTTTC.

The gene calls are TRBV5-4 and TRBJ1-4; D is undetermined. The germline V and J ends were trimmed by 2 bases and 5 bases, with 4 bases remaining between them. Germline CDR1 SGHNT, CDR2 YYREEE (reference sequence). The CDR3 sequence is 12 residues long. Here the CDR3 reads CASSFSNEKLFF. CDR3 DNA: TGTGCCAGCAGCTTTTCAAATGAAAAACTGTTTTTT.

The rearrangement uses TRBV18 and TRBJ2-2; D perhaps matches TRBD2 (6 bases). V dropped 0 bases and J dropped 6 bases, with 8 bases sitting between them. Per germline, CDR1 KGHSH and CDR2 LQKENI. There are 14 residues in the CDR3. The CDR3 sequence: CASSPPEGSGELFF. The DNA of the CDR3 is TGTGCCAGCTCACCACCGGAGGGGTCCGGGGAGCTGTTTTTT.